Below are 5 T cell receptor beta chains sequenced from a single sample in a study of shared clonotypes between healthy human individuals. The assay was immunoSEQ multiplex PCR, and TCRdb's table has in-frame clones only and misses some. In the table there are approximately 2.1 million clones, just over 90% of which are singletons. Specimen: naive CD4+ T cells from PBMCs. The sample's subset: CD45RA+ positively selected. All receptors derive from a man aged 18 to 29 in good health. Some clones in this sample may be carry-over from other donors' samples.

This chain links TRBV11-2 with TRBJ2-1; TRBD2 agrees at 14 bases. CDR3 length equals 17 residues. With 4 bases clipped from V and 2 bases from J, the junction kept 4 bases outside the gene matches. Per the germline V gene, CDR1 is SGHAT and CDR2 is FQNNGV. The CDR3 protein is CASSSPGLAGAYNEQFF. CDR3 DNA: TGTGCCAGCAGCTCTCCGGGACTAGCGGGAGCCTACAATGAGCAGTTCTTC.

The V call is TRBV12-5, the J call TRBJ2-5; TRBD2 matches at 8 bases. Germline values: CDR1 LGHNT, CDR2 FRNRAP. The trim removed 5 bases at V and 1 base at J, leaving 0 bases unmatched. The CDR3 extends over 13 amino acids. CDR3 nucleotide sequence: TGTGCTAGTGGTACTAGCGGCCAAGAGACCCAGTACTTC. Amino acids: CASGTSGQETQYF.

V is TRBV5-1 and J is TRBJ1-1; TRBD1 matches 7 bases. Trimming cost V 2 bases and J 1 base; bases outside gene matches: 11. CDR1 and CDR2 (germline): SGHRS, YFSETQ. The CDR3 has 17 amino acids. The CDR3 sequence is CASSFARPDRANTEAFF. The CDR3 DNA sequence: TGCGCCAGCAGCTTCGCCCGACCCGACAGGGCGAACACTGAAGCTTTCTTT.

V gene TRBV5-4 combines with J gene TRBJ1-2, with D perhaps matching TRBD1 (6 bases). Trimming took 1 base from V and 0 from J, leaving 7 bases between them. The CDR3 length is 14 residues. Germline-derived CDR1 and CDR2 are SGHNT and YYREEE (reference sequence). The CDR3 sequence: CASSLTGTNYGYTF. The CDR3 DNA is TGTGCCAGCAGCTTGACAGGGACTAACTATGGCTACACCTTC. Looking up the rest from reference TRBV5-4 and TRBJ1-2 gives the full variable domain: ETGVTQSPTHLIKTRGQQVTLRCSSQSGHNTVSWYQQALGQGPQFIFQYYREEENGRGNFPPRFSGLQFPNYSSELNVNALELDDSALYLCASSLTGTNYGYTFGSGTRLTVV.

The chain joins TRBV9 to TRBJ2-7, with D possibly matching TRBD2 (6 bases). The V and J ends lost 0 bases and 7 bases respectively, with 20 bases between them. Germline lookup yields CDR1 SGDLS and CDR2 YYNGEE. The CDR3 is 16 amino acids. In DNA, the CDR3 is TGTGCCAGCAGCGTAGTGGGGACTGCCGGTGCTGGAGAGCAGTACTTC. This gives the protein CASSVVGTAGAGEQYF.